A single sample is the source of the 7 T cell receptor beta chains below, sequenced in a study of human T cells and chemical hapten exposure. TCRdb analysed the RACE reads with MiXCR anew, one entry per CDR3 protein. This table holds about 110,000 distinct CDR3 sequences, about a tenth found once. Noted time point: patch test 2, 6 weeks after DPC sensitization. The sample's treatment: therapeutic diphenylcyclopropenone sensitization with weekly scalp DPC. This material consisted of whole blood, taken in connection with sensitization to the hapten diphenylcyclopropenone (DPC). The receptors originated from a woman in her thirties or forties with alopecia areata. Some clones in this sample may be carry-over from other donors' samples.

This clonotype was observed at least ten times. The rearrangement joins TRBV4-2 to TRBJ2-7, with 7 nucleotides matching TRBD1. The CDR3 is 16 residues long. V lost 4 bases and J lost 0; bases outside the gene matches: 9. Germline V gene sequence: CDR1 LGHNA, CDR2 YNFKEQ. The CDR3 DNA is TGTGCCAGCAGCCCAAAGTGGTGGGACAGCTCCTACGAGCAGTACTTC. Amino acids: CASSPKWWDSSYEQYF.

The CDR3 DNA reads TGTGCCAGCAGTGATGTAACCTACCAAGAGACCCAGTACTTC. Translation: CASSDVTYQETQYF. V is TRBV2 and J is TRBJ2-5; D is unresolved. The germline gives CDR1 SNHLY, CDR2 FYNNEI. This CDR3 region has 14 residues. V lost 3 bases to trimming and J lost 0 bases, with 8 bases between them.

This chain connects TRBV7-2 to TRBJ2-5; 11 bases agree with TRBD2. Germline values: CDR1 SGHTA, CDR2 FQGNSA. V lost 6 bases, J lost 2 bases, and 5 bases stayed unmatched. CDR3 length equals 15 residues. The CDR3 nucleotides read TGTGCCAGCAGATCCGGGACTAGCGGACAAGAGACCCAGTACTTC. It translates to CASRSGTSGQETQYF.

Regarding this clonotype: This may be a read error, as it is one base from a much larger clone. V and J are TRBV4-3 and TRBJ1-4; a weak D match, TRBD1 (5 bases). There are 14 residues in the CDR3. Germline V CDR1 and CDR2: LGHNA, YSLEER. In nucleotides, the CDR3 is TGCACCAGCAGCCAGGGACTGCTAATGACTAAACTGTTTTTT. This translates into CTSSQGLLMTKLFF.

The sample holds many counts of this clonotype. This chain uses TRBV6-2 or TRBV6-3 with TRBJ1-1, with TRBD1 matching 10 bases. The trim removed 3 bases at V and 4 bases at J, leaving 2 bases unmatched. Germline V CDR1 and CDR2: MNHEY, SVGEGT. The CDR3 has 14 residues. The chain's CDR3 is CASSYRDRGTEAFF. CDR3 sequence (DNA): TGTGCCAGCAGTTATCGGGACAGGGGCACTGAAGCTTTCTTT.

This clonotype has at least ten counts. This chain uses TRBV27 with TRBJ2-5; unclear D gene. The CDR3 length is 14 residues. V lost 6 bases and J 5 bases, leaving 16 bases between the germline ends. Germline lookup yields CDR1 MNHEY and CDR2 SMNVEV (reference sequence). CDR3 region: CASSPLVGYETQYF. CDR3 in DNA: TGTGCCAGCAGCCCGTTGGTGGGCTATGAGACCCAGTACTTC.

This clonotype appeared many times. The chain combines TRBV7-6 with TRBJ2-1; a weak D match, TRBD2 (7 bases). Germline loops: CDR1 SGHVS, CDR2 FNYEAQ. Trimming pared 5 bases from V and 8 bases from J, leaving 22 bases between. This CDR3 is 16 amino acids long. CDR3 protein: CASSPAPGEGGDEQFF. CDR3 in DNA: TGTGCCAGCAGCCCAGCCCCAGGGGAGGGGGGCGATGAGCAGTTCTTC.